The subject of this entry is one TCR beta chain. This record belongs to a study of blood T cell repertoires in COVID-19. Looking at the study overall: T cells, B-cell-depleted T cells, or PBMCs supplied cDNA or gDNA.

In the study's own analysis: Reference gene primer amplification gave nucleated cell count estimates. Using immunoSEQ multiplex PCR, the repertoire was profiled, and TCRdb retains in-frame clones only, with some absent. Clone size and the V and J calls come from that table; the DNA yielded D and trimming. The sample carries approximately 320,000 clones, almost 85% recorded once. This CDR3 has 15 residues. Germline V gene sequence: CDR1 MGHRA, CDR2 YSYEKL. V was cut by 0 bases and J by 4 bases, with 10 bases left in between. The sequenced sample consisted of peripheral blood. The chain links TRBV4-1 to TRBJ1-3, with D maybe TRBD1 (5 bases). The receptor comes from a human donor in a cohort sampled during active COVID-19. This chain's CDR3 is CASSQDQGPGNTIYF. In DNA form, the CDR3 reads TGCGCCAGCAGCCAAGACCAGGGTCCCGGAAACACCATATATTTT.